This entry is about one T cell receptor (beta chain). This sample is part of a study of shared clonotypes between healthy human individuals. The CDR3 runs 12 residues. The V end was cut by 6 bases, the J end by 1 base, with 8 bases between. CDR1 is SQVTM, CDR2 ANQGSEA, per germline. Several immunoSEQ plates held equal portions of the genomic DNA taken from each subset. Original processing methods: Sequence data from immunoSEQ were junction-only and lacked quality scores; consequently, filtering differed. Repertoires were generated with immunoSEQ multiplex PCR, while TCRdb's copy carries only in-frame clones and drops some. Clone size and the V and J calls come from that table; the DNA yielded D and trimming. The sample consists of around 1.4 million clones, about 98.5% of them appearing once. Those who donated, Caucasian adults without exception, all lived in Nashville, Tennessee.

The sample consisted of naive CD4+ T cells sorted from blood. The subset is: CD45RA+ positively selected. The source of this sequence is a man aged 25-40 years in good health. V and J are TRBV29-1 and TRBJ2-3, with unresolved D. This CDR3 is CSVMPGTDTQYF. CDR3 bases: TGCAGCGTAATGCCAGGCACAGATACGCAGTATTTT.